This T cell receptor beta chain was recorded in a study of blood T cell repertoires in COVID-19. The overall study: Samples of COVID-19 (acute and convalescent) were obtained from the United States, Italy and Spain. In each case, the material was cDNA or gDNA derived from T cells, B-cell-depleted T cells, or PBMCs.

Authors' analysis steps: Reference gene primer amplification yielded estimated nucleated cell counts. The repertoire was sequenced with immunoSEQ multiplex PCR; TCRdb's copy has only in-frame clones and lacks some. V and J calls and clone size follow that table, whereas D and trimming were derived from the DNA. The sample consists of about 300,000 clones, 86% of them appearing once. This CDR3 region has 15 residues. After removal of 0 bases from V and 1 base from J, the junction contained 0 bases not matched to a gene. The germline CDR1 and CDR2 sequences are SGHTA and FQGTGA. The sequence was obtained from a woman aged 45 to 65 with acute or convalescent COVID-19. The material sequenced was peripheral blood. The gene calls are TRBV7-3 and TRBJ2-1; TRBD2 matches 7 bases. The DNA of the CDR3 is TGTGCCAGCAGCTTAACCGGGAGGTCCTACAATGAGCAGTTCTTC. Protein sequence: CASSLTGRSYNEQFF.